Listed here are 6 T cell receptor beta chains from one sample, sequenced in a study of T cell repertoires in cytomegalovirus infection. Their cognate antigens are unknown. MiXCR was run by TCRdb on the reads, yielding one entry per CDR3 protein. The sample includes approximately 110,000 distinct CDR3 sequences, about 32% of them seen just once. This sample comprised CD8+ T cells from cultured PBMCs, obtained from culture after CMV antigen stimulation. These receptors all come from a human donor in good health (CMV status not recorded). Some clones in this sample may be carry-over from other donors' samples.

The DNA for the CDR3 is TGCGCCAGCAGCCCAACCCTAGGAGGGTACGAGCAGTACTTC. Its translation is CASSPTLGGYEQYF. The rearrangement links TRBV4-3 to TRBJ2-7; tentatively, D is TRBD2 (6 bases). The CDR3 sequence is 14 residues long. Germline V lookup: CDR1 LGHNA, CDR2 YSLEER. Trimming left V 4 bases short and J 4 bases short, with 14 bases between.

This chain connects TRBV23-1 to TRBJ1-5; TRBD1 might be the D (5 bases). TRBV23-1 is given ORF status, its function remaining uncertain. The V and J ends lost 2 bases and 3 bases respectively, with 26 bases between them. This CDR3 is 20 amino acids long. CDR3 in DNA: TGCGCCAGCAGTCAAGTCCTTGGGGGTCTGAGAGGACACTTCAATCAGCCCCAGCATTTT. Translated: CASSQVLGGLRGHFNQPQHF.

CDR3 loop: CASSIYGGAMDNTDTQYF. The DNA of the CDR3 is TGTGCCAGCAGTATCTATGGGGGGGCCATGGACAACACAGATACGCAGTATTTT. V is TRBV12-3 or TRBV12-4 and J is TRBJ2-3; D is possibly TRBD2 (7 bases). Deletions cut 5 bases from V and 2 bases from J, with 23 bases between. This CDR3 comprises 18 residues.

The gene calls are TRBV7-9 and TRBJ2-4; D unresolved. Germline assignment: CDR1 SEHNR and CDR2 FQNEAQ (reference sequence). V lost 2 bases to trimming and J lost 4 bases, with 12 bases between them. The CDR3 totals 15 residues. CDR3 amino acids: CASSLTLSPKNIQYF. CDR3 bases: TGTGCCAGCAGCTTAACTCTTAGCCCAAAAAACATTCAGTACTTC.

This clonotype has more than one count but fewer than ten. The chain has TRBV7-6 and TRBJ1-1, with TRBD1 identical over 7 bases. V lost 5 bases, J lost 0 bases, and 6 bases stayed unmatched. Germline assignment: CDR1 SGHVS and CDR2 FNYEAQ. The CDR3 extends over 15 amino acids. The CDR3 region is CASSHRTGLNTEAFF. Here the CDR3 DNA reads TGTGCCAGCAGCCACCGGACAGGTTTGAACACTGAAGCTTTCTTT.

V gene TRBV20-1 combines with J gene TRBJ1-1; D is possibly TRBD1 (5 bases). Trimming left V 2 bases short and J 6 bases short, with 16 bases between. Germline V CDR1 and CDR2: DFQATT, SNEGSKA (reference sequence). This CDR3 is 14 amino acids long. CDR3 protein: CSARPGRRGSEAFF. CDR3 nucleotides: TGCAGTGCTAGACCGGGACGGAGAGGATCTGAAGCTTTCTTT.